A single sample gave rise to the 10 T cell receptor beta chains below, sequenced in a study of blood T cell repertoires in COVID-19. Profiling relied on immunoSEQ multiplex PCR, and the TCRdb table lists in-frame clones only, not all of them. The top ten hold 1.6% of the sample, which has 130,000 or so clones, about four fifths seen once. The sequencing input was peripheral blood. Receptors were obtained from a human donor in a cohort sampled during active COVID-19.

This clone appeared a single time. This sequence joins TRBV28 and TRBJ2-7, with 9 bases aligning to TRBD2. Germline assignment: CDR1 MDHEN and CDR2 SYDVKM. This CDR3 is 14 amino acids long. V shed 6 bases and J 4 bases; nucleotides not matched to a gene: 7. The CDR3 is CASRVAGASYEQYF. The CDR3 DNA reads TGTGCCAGCAGGGTAGCGGGAGCGTCTTACGAGCAGTACTTC.

The J gene is TRBJ1-4, the V gene TRBV28; D gene uncertain. The CDR3 is made up of 14 amino acids. V lost 10 bases to trimming and J lost 6 bases, with 18 bases between them. CDR1 is MDHEN and CDR2 is SYDVKM in the germline V gene. CDR3 bases: TGTGCCATCCCCGGCGGCGGGCCGGATGAAAAACTGTTTTTT. Protein product: CAIPGGGPDEKLFF.

Turning to this clone: The junction departs from the called germline gene at one end, perhaps through a read error. The chain joins TRBV10-3 to TRBJ2-7; 16 positions agree with TRBD2. CDR1 is ENHRY and CDR2 is SYGVKD in the germline V gene. CDR3 size: 18 residues. CDR3 coding DNA: TGTGCCATCAAGGATCCCGGGACTAGCGGGAGGGCCTCCCACGAGCAGTACTTC. Translating gives CAIKDPGTSGRASHEQYF.

The chain employs TRBV28 and TRBJ2-5, with 12 bases identical to TRBD1. V was pared by 6 bases and J by 4 bases, with 3 bases of the junction left unmatched. The CDR3 length is 14 residues. The germline gives CDR1 MDHEN, CDR2 SYDVKM. CDR3 nucleotides: TGTGCCAGCAGGGGGACAGGGGGCTTAGAGACCCAGTACTTC. Amino acids: CASRGTGGLETQYF.

The chain carries TRBV5-1 and TRBJ2-1; 11 bases match TRBD2. CDR3 size: 17 residues. Germline trimming cut 6 bases from V and 9 bases from J; bases unmatched to any gene: 17. From germline, CDR1 is SGHRS and CDR2 YFSETQ. CDR3 DNA: TGCGCCAGCAAGGGGACTAGCGGTCTTTTAAGAGGCAGTGAGCAGTTCTTC. Translating it yields CASKGTSGLLRGSEQFF. Together with reference TRBV5-1 and TRBJ2-1, the CDR3 gives the full variable domain: KAGVTQTPRYLIKTRGQQVTLSCSPISGHRSVSWYQQTPGQGLQFLFEYFSETQRNKGNFPGRFSGRQFSNSRSEMNVSTLELGDSALYLCASKGTSGLLRGSEQFFGPGTRLTVL.

The gene calls are TRBV18 and TRBJ2-5; D remains ambiguous. CDR1 is KGHSH and CDR2 is LQKENI in the germline V gene. Trimming pared 5 bases from V and 4 bases from J, leaving 11 bases between. The CDR3 length is 13 residues. CDR3 in amino acids: CASSKLDGETQYF. As DNA, the CDR3 is TGTGCCAGCTCAAAACTCGATGGAGAGACCCAGTACTTC.

This chain joins TRBV29-1 and TRBJ2-6, with D perhaps TRBD1 (6 bases). The length of the CDR3 is 13 residues. Germline CDR1 reads SQVTM; CDR2 reads ANQGSEA. Trimming cost V 7 bases and J 2 bases, with 9 bases left between them. The CDR3 bases are TGCAGCGCTCAGGGGCCTGGGGCCAACGTCCTGACTTTC. This translates into CSAQGPGANVLTF.

V gene TRBV6-6 combines with J gene TRBJ2-7, with unresolved D. CDR1 is MNHNY, CDR2 SVGAGI, per germline (reference sequence). The CDR3 runs 12 residues. With 5 bases removed from V and 3 bases from J, the gap between germline ends came to 8 bases. In nucleotides, the CDR3 is TGTGCCAGCAGTCCCAATAGCTACGAGCAGTACTTC. Translating it yields CASSPNSYEQYF.

This chain connects TRBV2 to TRBJ1-1, with 9 bases fitting TRBD1. Germline CDR1 is SNHLY and CDR2 is FYNNEI. V dropped 6 bases and J dropped 8; count of bases not matched to a gene: 4. The CDR3 contains 12 residues. The CDR3 loop is CASRAGTGEAFF. The CDR3 region has the DNA TGTGCCAGCAGGGCCGGGACAGGGGAAGCTTTCTTT.

In this sample, this clone turned up once. The genes are TRBV5-5 and TRBJ1-1, with TRBD1 as a possible D gene (6 bases). The CDR3 is 14 residues long. The ends were cut back, 4 bases at V and 3 bases at J, with 13 bases in the middle. Germline CDR1 reads SGHKS; CDR2 reads YYEKEE (reference sequence). CDR3 DNA: TGTGCCAGCAGCCGAGCTACAGGGTACACTGAAGCTTTCTTT. Translating it yields CASSRATGYTEAFF.